This is a list of T cell receptor beta chains from one sample in a study of blood T cell repertoires in COVID-19. Clones were sequenced by immunoSEQ multiplex PCR, and TCRdb holds only the in-frame ones, with some missing. The sample records about 360,000 clones, roughly 86% being singletons. The sample consisted of peripheral blood. All receptors derive from a human donor in a cohort sampled during active COVID-19. Both conserved end residues are part of each CDR3. Each record gives: D gene, J gene, clone size, V gene, CDR3 DNA, CDR3 protein. D genes are given only for firm matches. Rows give clone size only sometimes, using once, few, many, or a class for an expanded clone.

d_gene: NA
j_gene: TRBJ2-2
abundance: NA
v_gene: TRBV5-1
CDR3nt: TGCGCCAGCAGCTTGGCTTACACCGGGGAGCTGTTTTTT
CDR3aa: CASSLAYTGELFF

d_gene: NA
j_gene: TRBJ1-4
abundance: once
v_gene: TRBV30
CDR3nt: TGTGCCTGGAGTTTCCAATCGGGACAAGCTAATGAAAAACTGTTTTTT
CDR3aa: CAWSFQSGQANEKLFF

d_gene: TRBD1
j_gene: TRBJ1-2
abundance: NA
v_gene: TRBV30
CDR3nt: TGTGCCTACTGTGAGGACAGGGTAACACTAAATGATGGCTACACCTTC
CDR3aa: CAYCEDRVTLNDGYTF

d_gene: NA
j_gene: TRBJ2-1
abundance: NA
v_gene: TRBV29-1
CDR3nt: TGCAGCGATTCTCGAGGAGGATCCTACAATGAGCAGTTCTTC
CDR3aa: CSDSRGGSYNEQFF

d_gene: NA
j_gene: TRBJ2-7
abundance: NA
v_gene: TRBV5-1
CDR3nt: TGCGCCAGCAGCTTGGATCAAACAGTCCAATACGAGCAGTACTTC
CDR3aa: CASSLDQTVQYEQYF

d_gene: NA
j_gene: TRBJ1-5
abundance: NA
v_gene: TRBV21-1
CDR3nt: TGTGCCAGCAGCACCCGGGACAGGGGTCATCAGCCCCAGCATTTT
CDR3aa: CASSTRDRGHQPQHF

d_gene: NA
j_gene: TRBJ2-5
abundance: NA
v_gene: TRBV7-6
CDR3nt: TGTGCCAGCAGCTACTCAGGTCGACCCGTACAAGAGACCCAGTACTTC
CDR3aa: CASSYSGRPVQETQYF

d_gene: NA
j_gene: TRBJ2-7
abundance: NA
v_gene: TRBV7-2
CDR3nt: TGTGCCAGCAGCCTCGATCTAAGCTCCTACGAGCAGTACTTC
CDR3aa: CASSLDLSSYEQYF

d_gene: TRBD1
j_gene: TRBJ2-7
abundance: few
v_gene: TRBV10-3
CDR3nt: TGTGCCATCAGTGGGACAGGGGCGACCTACGAGCAGTACTTC
CDR3aa: CAISGTGATYEQYF

d_gene: TRBD2
j_gene: TRBJ2-7
abundance: NA
v_gene: TRBV3-1/TRBV3-2
CDR3nt: TGTGCCAGCAGCAGAGATAGCGGGAGGGCCGACGAGCAGTACTTC
CDR3aa: CASSRDSGRADEQYF

d_gene: TRBD1
j_gene: TRBJ1-6
abundance: NA
v_gene: TRBV19
CDR3nt: TGTGCCAGTAGTTACTTTGTACAGGGGGGCTCACCCCTCCACTTT
CDR3aa: CASSYFVQGGSPLHF

d_gene: NA
j_gene: TRBJ1-1
abundance: NA
v_gene: TRBV6-6
CDR3nt: TGTGCCGTACGGGGGGTAGTCATGAACACTGAAGCTTTCTTT
CDR3aa: CAVRGVVMNTEAFF

d_gene: NA
j_gene: TRBJ2-2
abundance: NA
v_gene: TRBV5-1
CDR3nt: TGCGCCAGCAACGGAGACAGAGCAACCGGGGAGCTGTTTTTT
CDR3aa: CASNGDRATGELFF

d_gene: NA
j_gene: TRBJ1-3
abundance: NA
v_gene: TRBV5-6
CDR3nt: TGTGCCAGCAGCTTCCACAGATCTGGAAACACCATATATTTT
CDR3aa: CASSFHRSGNTIYF

d_gene: NA
j_gene: TRBJ1-1
abundance: NA
v_gene: TRBV24-1
CDR3nt: TGTGCCACCAGTGCCCTACAGGGTCCGGCTTTCTTT
CDR3aa: CATSALQGPAFF

d_gene: NA
j_gene: TRBJ1-1
abundance: NA
v_gene: TRBV20-1
CDR3nt: TGCAGTGCTAGTCCTGGGGGCGGAAGGTACACTGAAGCTTTCTTT
CDR3aa: CSASPGGGRYTEAFF

d_gene: TRBD1
j_gene: TRBJ2-2
abundance: few
v_gene: TRBV28
CDR3nt: TGTGCCAGCGTATCTGACAGGGGGCTGAGTGCCGGGGAGCTGTTTTTT
CDR3aa: CASVSDRGLSAGELFF

d_gene: TRBD2
j_gene: TRBJ2-1
abundance: NA
v_gene: TRBV30
CDR3nt: TGTGCGGCGACTAGCGGGAGGGGATCCTACAATGAGCAGTTCTTC
CDR3aa: CAATSGRGSYNEQFF

d_gene: NA
j_gene: TRBJ1-5
abundance: NA
v_gene: TRBV11-2
CDR3nt: TGTGCCAGCAGCCCCGATTCAAGAGGTCCCCAGCATTTT
CDR3aa: CASSPDSRGPQHF

d_gene: TRBD1
j_gene: TRBJ2-2
abundance: NA
v_gene: TRBV7-3
CDR3nt: TGTGCCAGCAGCCGGACAGGGGTAACCGGGGAGCTGTTTTTT
CDR3aa: CASSRTGVTGELFF

d_gene: TRBD1
j_gene: TRBJ1-2
abundance: NA
v_gene: TRBV5-6
CDR3nt: TGTGCCAGCAGCTTGTGGGACAGGAAGTTTGGCTACACCTTC
CDR3aa: CASSLWDRKFGYTF

d_gene: NA
j_gene: TRBJ2-1
abundance: NA
v_gene: TRBV30
CDR3nt: TGTGCCTGGAGTAAGGAGCTAAACAATGAGCAGTTCTTC
CDR3aa: CAWSKELNNEQFF

d_gene: NA
j_gene: TRBJ2-5
abundance: NA
v_gene: TRBV11-2
CDR3nt: TGTGCCAGCAGTGCTAGGGGGACACGGGCTGAGACCCAGTACTTC
CDR3aa: CASSARGTRAETQYF

d_gene: NA
j_gene: TRBJ2-7
abundance: NA
v_gene: TRBV5-1
CDR3nt: TGCGCCAGCAGCTTGCGCCGCGGGGAAGCTACTGGGGAGCAGTACTTC
CDR3aa: CASSLRRGEATGEQYF

d_gene: TRBD2
j_gene: TRBJ2-1
abundance: once
v_gene: TRBV5-1
CDR3nt: TGCGCCAGCAGCCAGACTAGCGGGGGGTGGAGTGAGCAGTTCTTC
CDR3aa: CASSQTSGGWSEQFF

d_gene: TRBD2
j_gene: TRBJ2-3
abundance: NA
v_gene: TRBV4-1
CDR3nt: TGCGCCAGCCGGACTAGCGGGGGATCAGATACGCAGTATTTT
CDR3aa: CASRTSGGSDTQYF

d_gene: NA
j_gene: TRBJ2-3
abundance: NA
v_gene: TRBV3-1/TRBV3-2
CDR3nt: TGTGCCAGCAGCCAAGTCAGGGGAACAGATACGCAGTATTTT
CDR3aa: CASSQVRGTDTQYF

d_gene: NA
j_gene: TRBJ1-4
abundance: NA
v_gene: TRBV30
CDR3nt: TGTGCCTGGAGCACTCCGGGCCCGGGAGAAAAACTGTTTTTT
CDR3aa: CAWSTPGPGEKLFF

d_gene: NA
j_gene: TRBJ2-1
abundance: NA
v_gene: TRBV3-1/TRBV3-2
CDR3nt: TGTGCCAGCAGCCCCCAGCGGCCTCTCGGCCACAATGAGCAGTTCTTC
CDR3aa: CASSPQRPLGHNEQFF

d_gene: NA
j_gene: TRBJ2-1
abundance: NA
v_gene: TRBV5-4
CDR3nt: TGTGCCAGCAGCCCCAACGGACAGACCAATGAGCAGTTCTTC
CDR3aa: CASSPNGQTNEQFF

d_gene: NA
j_gene: TRBJ2-5
abundance: NA
v_gene: TRBV3-1/TRBV3-2
CDR3nt: TGTGCCAGCAGTCAAGATGTCAGGGGGACCCAGTACTTC
CDR3aa: CASSQDVRGTQYF

d_gene: NA
j_gene: TRBJ2-3
abundance: NA
v_gene: TRBV4-2
CDR3nt: TGTGCCAGCAGCCAAGTCGGGGCAGGGGGCACAGATACGCAGTATTTT
CDR3aa: CASSQVGAGGTDTQYF

d_gene: NA
j_gene: TRBJ2-7
abundance: NA
v_gene: TRBV6-5
CDR3nt: TGTGCCAGCACCAAAGGACCTAGCGCCTCCTACGAGCAGTACTTC
CDR3aa: CASTKGPSASYEQYF

d_gene: TRBD1
j_gene: TRBJ1-6
abundance: once
v_gene: TRBV7-9
CDR3nt: TGTGCCAGCAGCTTGGGACAGGACAATTCACCCCTCCACTTT
CDR3aa: CASSLGQDNSPLHF

d_gene: TRBD1
j_gene: TRBJ2-2
abundance: NA
v_gene: TRBV6-6
CDR3nt: TGTGCCAGCAGCCGATACGGACAGGGGGCCTTTGTCCGCGAGCTGTTTTTT
CDR3aa: CASSRYGQGAFVRELFF

d_gene: TRBD2
j_gene: TRBJ2-4
abundance: NA
v_gene: TRBV11-2
CDR3nt: TGTGCCAGCAGTTCCTATAGCGGGAGGGCCTCAAACATTCAGTACTTC
CDR3aa: CASSSYSGRASNIQYF

d_gene: TRBD1
j_gene: TRBJ1-4
abundance: NA
v_gene: TRBV5-1
CDR3nt: TGCGCCAGCAGCACTACGGGACAGGGTTTCGAAAAACTGTTTTTT
CDR3aa: CASSTTGQGFEKLFF

d_gene: TRBD2
j_gene: TRBJ2-1
abundance: NA
v_gene: TRBV6-5
CDR3nt: TGTGCCATCCGTAATCCTAGCGGGATCCACAATGAGCAGTTCTTC
CDR3aa: CAIRNPSGIHNEQFF

d_gene: NA
j_gene: TRBJ2-5
abundance: NA
v_gene: TRBV2
CDR3nt: TGTGCCAGGAGGACGACGGGGGAGACCCAGTACTTC
CDR3aa: CARRTTGETQYF

d_gene: NA
j_gene: TRBJ2-3
abundance: NA
v_gene: TRBV7-2
CDR3nt: TGTGCCAGCAGTCTAAGCGATACGCAGTATTTT
CDR3aa: CASSLSDTQYF

d_gene: NA
j_gene: TRBJ2-1
abundance: NA
v_gene: TRBV12-3/TRBV12-4
CDR3nt: TGTGCCAGCACGCGATCGTGGGAGCAGTTCTTC
CDR3aa: CASTRSWEQFF

d_gene: NA
j_gene: TRBJ2-7
abundance: NA
v_gene: TRBV7-3
CDR3nt: TGTGCCAGCAGCCTAACCACGAGGACAGAGCAGTACTTC
CDR3aa: CASSLTTRTEQYF

d_gene: TRBD1
j_gene: TRBJ2-7
abundance: NA
v_gene: TRBV27
CDR3nt: TGTGCCAGCAGTCTTGGGACAGCCATACCCTACGAGCAGTACTTC
CDR3aa: CASSLGTAIPYEQYF

d_gene: NA
j_gene: TRBJ1-2
abundance: NA
v_gene: TRBV12-3/TRBV12-4
CDR3nt: TGTGCCAGCAGTTTAAGGCAGGCCTATGGCTACACCTTC
CDR3aa: CASSLRQAYGYTF

d_gene: NA
j_gene: TRBJ1-3
abundance: NA
v_gene: TRBV28
CDR3nt: TGTGCCAGCAGTTCTGAAAAGACAGGCTCTGGAAACACCATATATTTT
CDR3aa: CASSSEKTGSGNTIYF

d_gene: TRBD1
j_gene: TRBJ1-3
abundance: NA
v_gene: TRBV5-1
CDR3nt: TGCGCCAGCAGCTTAACAGGGGGCTCTGGAAACACCATATATTTT
CDR3aa: CASSLTGGSGNTIYF

d_gene: NA
j_gene: TRBJ2-7
abundance: NA
v_gene: TRBV27
CDR3nt: TGTGCCAGCAGTCCTAGCTCCTACGAGCAGTACTTC
CDR3aa: CASSPSSYEQYF

d_gene: NA
j_gene: TRBJ1-2
abundance: NA
v_gene: TRBV9
CDR3nt: TGTGCCAGCAGCGTAGGGAGTTATGGCTACACCTTC
CDR3aa: CASSVGSYGYTF

d_gene: NA
j_gene: TRBJ2-3
abundance: NA
v_gene: TRBV27
CDR3nt: TGTGCCAGCAGAACGGGACTCAGCACAGATACGCAGTATTTT
CDR3aa: CASRTGLSTDTQYF

d_gene: TRBD2
j_gene: TRBJ2-1
abundance: NA
v_gene: TRBV6-4
CDR3nt: TGTGCCAGCAGCGAGACTAGCGGGGGAAACAATGAGCAGTTCTTC
CDR3aa: CASSETSGGNNEQFF

d_gene: NA
j_gene: TRBJ2-1
abundance: NA
v_gene: TRBV10-3
CDR3nt: TGTGCCTTCGGGACGGAGGGTCGTGAGCAGTTCTTC
CDR3aa: CAFGTEGREQFF

d_gene: NA
j_gene: TRBJ1-2
abundance: few
v_gene: TRBV2
CDR3nt: TGTGCCAGCAGTGAAGCGGCAGGGGCGAACTATGGCTACACCTTC
CDR3aa: CASSEAAGANYGYTF

d_gene: NA
j_gene: TRBJ1-1
abundance: NA
v_gene: TRBV3-1/TRBV3-2
CDR3nt: TGTGCCAGCAGCCCCGAGGTTTGGGTTGTCACTGAAGCTTTCTTT
CDR3aa: CASSPEVWVVTEAFF

d_gene: NA
j_gene: TRBJ2-4
abundance: NA
v_gene: TRBV19
CDR3nt: TGTGCCAGTGGCTCCTCCCTCCCAAACATTCAGTACTTC
CDR3aa: CASGSSLPNIQYF

d_gene: TRBD2
j_gene: TRBJ2-3
abundance: NA
v_gene: TRBV19
CDR3nt: TGTGCCAGTAGTAGGACCGCCCTACGGACTAGCGCCCGCACAGATACGCAGTATTTT
CDR3aa: CASSRTALRTSARTDTQYF